This is a list of T cell receptor beta chains from one sample in a study of blood T cell repertoires in COVID-19. Libraries were prepared by immunoSEQ multiplex PCR; TCRdb keeps only in-frame clonotypes and omits some of them. Among approximately 74,000 clones listed, roughly three quarters were seen once. The sequenced material came from peripheral blood. These receptors were obtained from a man aged 55-75 years with acute or convalescent COVID-19. The CDR3 runs from the conserved cysteine through the conserved F or W. Fields, in order: D gene, V gene, clone size, CDR3 length, J gene, CDR3 protein, CDR3 DNA. A D gene is named only where the DNA matches it firmly. Some rows mark clone size as missing; the rest say once, few, many or name a class of expanded clone.

TRBD1	TRBV4-3	-	14	TRBJ1-6	CASGAGGEYSPLHF	TGCGCCAGCGGGGCAGGGGGCGAGTACTCACCCCTCCACTTT
-	TRBV11-2	-	17	TRBJ2-3	CASTSLGSGTRTDTQYF	TGTGCCAGCACCTCCCTGGGCAGTGGTACCCGCACAGATACGCAGTATTTT
-	TRBV4-1	-	11	TRBJ2-7	CASSQGRVRYF	TGCGCCAGCAGCCAAGGCAGGGTGCGTTACTTC
TRBD1	TRBV4-1	-	20	TRBJ1-5	CASSQDLGQGVLYSNQPQHF	TGCGCCAGCAGCCAAGATCTGGGGCAGGGGGTCCTTTATAGCAATCAGCCCCAGCATTTT
-	TRBV5-1	-	15	TRBJ1-5	CASSLTAGGNQPQHF	TGCGCCAGCAGCTTGACCGCCGGGGGGAATCAGCCCCAGCATTTT
-	TRBV6-5	-	14	TRBJ1-6	CASSYDRRNSPLHF	TGTGCCAGCAGTTACGACAGGAGAAATTCACCCCTCCACTTT
-	TRBV5-6	-	13	TRBJ1-5	CASSFDGNQPQHF	TGTGCCAGCAGCTTTGACGGGAATCAGCCCCAGCATTTT
TRBD1	TRBV10-1	-	15	TRBJ1-3	CASSSQGASGNTIYF	TGCGCCAGCAGCAGTCAGGGGGCTTCTGGAAACACCATATATTTT
TRBD2	TRBV4-2	once	18	TRBJ2-3	CASSPSLLAGSSRDTQYF	TGTGCCAGCAGCCCAAGTCTACTAGCGGGGTCCTCCAGAGATACGCAGTATTTT
TRBD1	TRBV10-3	-	15	TRBJ1-1	CAISEEDRQFTEAFF	TGTGCCATCAGTGAAGAGGACAGGCAATTTACTGAAGCTTTCTTT
TRBD1	TRBV7-8	-	15	TRBJ1-2	CASSPPGQIFYGYTF	TGTGCCAGCAGCCCGCCGGGACAGATTTTCTATGGCTACACCTTC
-	TRBV18	-	15	TRBJ1-3	CASSKTDSSGNTIYF	TGTGCCAGCTCCAAAACTGACTCCTCTGGAAACACCATATATTTT
-	TRBV27	-	12	TRBJ2-7	CASSLWGNEQYF	TGTGCCAGCAGTTTATGGGGCAACGAGCAGTACTTC
-	TRBV6-1	-	14	TRBJ1-1	CASSERGRGTEAFF	TGTGCCAGCAGTGAAAGGGGGAGGGGCACTGAAGCTTTCTTT
TRBD1	TRBV7-2	-	15	TRBJ2-1	CASSPGQGIGNEQFF	TGTGCCAGCAGCCCGGGACAGGGTATAGGCAATGAGCAGTTCTTC
-	TRBV6-5	-	16	TRBJ1-2	CASSYGGVKTGYGYTF	TGTGCCAGCAGTTACGGGGGGGTGAAAACGGGCTATGGCTACACCTTC
-	TRBV4-1	-	13	TRBJ2-5	CASSHTPAETQYF	TGCGCCAGCAGCCACACCCCCGCGGAGACCCAGTACTTC
-	TRBV2	-	14	TRBJ1-1	CASSDPGMNTEAFF	TGTGCCAGCAGTGATCCAGGCATGAACACTGAAGCTTTCTTT
-	TRBV24-1	-	15	TRBJ1-2	CATSDTRGGDYGYTF	TGTGCCACCAGTGACACCCGAGGGGGTGACTATGGCTACACCTTC
-	TRBV9	few	15	TRBJ1-6	CASSSTGTYNSPLHF	TGTGCCAGCAGCTCCACCGGGACTTATAATTCACCCCTCCACTTT
-	TRBV7-3	-	14	TRBJ1-1	CASSLNGRGTEAFF	TGTGCCAGCAGCTTAAATGGCAGGGGCACTGAAGCTTTCTTT
TRBD1	TRBV19	-	16	TRBJ1-2	CASSIKTGALNYGYTF	TGTGCCAGTAGTATCAAGACAGGGGCTCTAAACTATGGCTACACCTTC
-	TRBV7-6	-	15	TRBJ1-6	CASSSISPGAGEIHF	TGTGCCAGCAGCTCTATCTCCCCAGGAGCCGGGGAGATCCACTTT
-	TRBV5-1	-	20	TRBJ2-6	CASSLTFRGIGGTGANVLTF	TGCGCCAGCAGCTTGACTTTTCGGGGTATTGGCGGAACTGGGGCCAACGTCCTGACTTTC
-	TRBV5-1	-	16	TRBJ2-1	CASSGVGQGSYNEQFF	TGCGCCAGCAGCGGGGTCGGACAAGGCTCCTACAATGAGCAGTTCTTC